This entry lists 2 T cell receptor beta chains sequenced from one sample in a study of T cell clonotyping in hematopoietic cell transplantation. The sample's time point: recipient sample about 28 days before transplant, after cytoreduction. Generated by immunoSEQ multiplex PCR, the TCRdb table keeps only in-frame clones and is missing some. The sample consists of some 76,000 clones, 95% to 97% of them appearing once. This sample comprised peripheral blood mononuclear cells, obtained before stem cell transplant. The receptors were sampled from a woman aged 45-65 years with acute myeloid leukemia. Some clones in this sample may be carry-over from other donors' samples.

The J gene is TRBJ2-7, the V gene TRBV27; possible D gene TRBD2, 5 bases. Deletions cut 5 bases from V and 6 bases from J, with 11 bases between. Looked up from germline, CDR1 is MNHEY and CDR2 is SMNVEV (reference sequence). The CDR3 runs to 12 residues. The CDR3 spells CASSPGGSEQYF. The CDR3 bases are TGTGCCAGCAGTCCCGGCGGGTCCGAGCAGTACTTC.

For the CDR3, the DNA is TGTGCCAGCAGCTTAGAGCGGGGGGCCTACGAGCAGTACTTC. Its translation is CASSLERGAYEQYF. This chain joins TRBV7-9 and TRBJ2-7; 9 bases line up with TRBD2. This CDR3 has 14 amino acids. J gave up 2 bases and V 1 base, and 0 bases lay outside the gene matches. The V gene's germline CDR1 is SEHNR and CDR2 FQNEAQ (reference sequence).